The sequence of this T cell receptor (beta chain) was determined in a study of blood T cell repertoires in COVID-19. The wider study: Acute-phase and convalescent COVID-19 samples originated in the United States, Italy and Spain. PBMCs, B-cell-depleted T cells, or T cells were the source of the cDNA or gDNA that made up the material.

Authors' methods: Amplifying reference gene primers gave estimates of nucleated cell counts. TCRdb's table, derived via immunoSEQ multiplex PCR, lists solely in-frame clones and lacks some. V, J and clone size are those of that table, while D and trimming were read from the DNA. The table records approximately 99,000 clones, less than 85% of them present only once. The CDR3 length is 15 residues. J lost 8 bases, V lost 3 bases, and 7 bases had no gene match. The germline V gene encodes CDR1 LNHDA and CDR2 SQIVND (reference sequence). This chain connects TRBV19 to TRBJ1-6, with 7 bases matching TRBD1. The sequence was obtained from a woman aged 40 to 55 with acute or convalescent COVID-19. Sequencing was performed on peripheral blood. DNA for the CDR3: TGTGCCAGTAGTATCTCGACAGGGACGTATTCACCCCTCCACTTT. Translated, it gives CASSISTGTYSPLHF. The full variable domain, completed using reference TRBV19 and TRBJ1-6, is DGGITQSPKYLFRKEGQNVTLSCEQNLNHDAMYWYRQDPGQGLRLIYYSQIVNDFQKGDIAEGYSVSREKKESFPLTVTSAQKNPTAFYLCASSISTGTYSPLHFGNGTRLTVT.